This T cell receptor (beta chain) was found in a study of CD8+ T cells in alopecia areata. Isolated RNA was reverse transcribed into cDNA used as the sequencing template. Data came from immunoSEQ multiplex PCR; TCRdb stores just in-frame clones and leaves some out. The table records 170,000 or so clones, approximately 59% of them present only once. The CDR3 is 16 amino acids. In germline, CDR1 is GTSNPN, CDR2 SVGIG (reference sequence). V lost 2 bases to trimming and J lost 5 bases; unmatched junction nucleotides: 12. Sequenced material: CD4+ T cells sorted from blood, taken at week 0. The V gene is TRBV30, the J gene TRBJ1-2; 9 bases fit TRBD1. The sequence derives from a human donor with alopecia areata. CDR3 amino acids: CAWSLDRGLSVYGYTF. Written as DNA, the CDR3 is TGTGCCTGGAGTCTGGACAGGGGCCTTTCCGTTTATGGCTACACCTTC.